This is a list of T cell receptor beta chains from one sample in a study of cytomegalovirus exposure and HLA in healthy donors. Produced via immunoSEQ multiplex PCR; TCRdb's table is partial and in-frame only. The data contain approximately 150,000 clones, around two thirds of them singletons. Sequencing input: PBMCs. These receptors were taken from a man aged 50-60 years in good health and CMV-seronegative. CDR3s include the opening cysteine and the closing phenylalanine or tryptophan. Each record gives: V gene, D gene, clone size, J gene, CDR3 protein, CDR3 DNA. The D gene is left open where the match is weak. The size entry is marked missing in some rows and otherwise reads once, few, many or a size class.

TRBV19	NA	NA	TRBJ2-7	CASSIGGVSSYEQYF	TGTGCCAGTAGTATAGGCGGGGTGAGCTCCTACGAGCAGTACTTC
TRBV27	TRBD1	NA	TRBJ1-3	CASSLTGVRGNTIYF	TGTGCCAGCAGTCTTACAGGGGTTCGGGGAAACACCATATATTTT
TRBV6-1	TRBD2	NA	TRBJ2-7	CASSSSGGPYEQYF	TGTGCCAGCAGTTCTAGCGGGGGGCCCTACGAGCAGTACTTC
TRBV2	NA	NA	TRBJ2-2	CASHRDTNTGELFF	TGTGCCAGCCACCGGGACACAAACACCGGGGAGCTGTTTTTT
TRBV4-3	TRBD1	NA	TRBJ1-5	CASSQVAGGEVAQHF	TGCGCCAGCAGCCAAGTTGCAGGGGGCGAGGTAGCCCAGCATTTT
TRBV5-1	NA	few	TRBJ2-5	CASSRALTGFQETQYF	TGCGCCAGCAGCCGCGCGTTAACAGGGTTCCAAGAGACCCAGTACTTC
TRBV5-1	TRBD1	NA	TRBJ2-3	CASSLKGAGTDTQYF	TGCGCCAGCAGCTTGAAGGGGGCCGGCACAGATACGCAGTATTTT
TRBV27	NA	once	TRBJ1-6	CASSLGAGNSPLHF	TGTGCCAGCAGTTTAGGGGCAGGCAATTCACCCCTCCACTTT
TRBV28	NA	few	TRBJ2-7	CATHGTPYEQYF	TGTGCCACCCATGGGACACCCTACGAGCAGTACTTC
TRBV9	TRBD2	once	TRBJ2-3	CASSAGLAGALTDTQYF	TGTGCCAGCAGCGCCGGACTAGCGGGGGCCCTCACAGATACGCAGTATTTT
TRBV5-1	NA	NA	TRBJ1-1	CASSFVQYTEAFF	TGCGCCAGCAGCTTTGTACAGTACACTGAAGCTTTCTTT
TRBV9	TRBD2	NA	TRBJ2-1	CASSVEPRASGVYNEQFF	TGTGCCAGCAGCGTAGAACCTAGGGCTAGCGGAGTTTACAATGAGCAGTTCTTC
TRBV4-2	NA	NA	TRBJ2-1	CASSQRDWANEQFF	TGTGCCAGCAGCCAACGGGACTGGGCCAATGAGCAGTTCTTC
TRBV28	NA	NA	TRBJ1-5	CASKWGNQPQHF	TGTGCCAGCAAATGGGGCAACCAGCCCCAGCATTTT
TRBV9	NA	NA	TRBJ2-7	CASSVGGRGSYEQYF	TGTGCCAGCAGCGTAGGGGGCAGGGGTTCCTACGAGCAGTACTTC
TRBV5-1	TRBD1	NA	TRBJ2-5	CASSLAGGPLETQYF	TGCGCCAGCAGCTTGGCAGGGGGCCCCCTTGAGACCCAGTACTTC
TRBV11-3	NA	NA	TRBJ2-2	CASSLGAGANTGELFF	TGTGCCAGCAGCTTAGGAGCAGGGGCGAACACCGGGGAGCTGTTTTTT
TRBV6-1	NA	NA	TRBJ1-5	CASSEATSQPQHF	TGTGCCAGCAGTGAAGCGACATCCCAGCCCCAGCATTTT
TRBV7-6	NA	NA	TRBJ2-5	CASSLGQGGGGETQYF	TGTGCCAGCAGCTTAGGACAAGGAGGAGGAGGAGAGACCCAGTACTTC
TRBV19	NA	few	TRBJ1-1	CASSYPGGGTEAFF	TGTGCCAGTAGTTACCCCGGCGGGGGCACTGAAGCTTTCTTT